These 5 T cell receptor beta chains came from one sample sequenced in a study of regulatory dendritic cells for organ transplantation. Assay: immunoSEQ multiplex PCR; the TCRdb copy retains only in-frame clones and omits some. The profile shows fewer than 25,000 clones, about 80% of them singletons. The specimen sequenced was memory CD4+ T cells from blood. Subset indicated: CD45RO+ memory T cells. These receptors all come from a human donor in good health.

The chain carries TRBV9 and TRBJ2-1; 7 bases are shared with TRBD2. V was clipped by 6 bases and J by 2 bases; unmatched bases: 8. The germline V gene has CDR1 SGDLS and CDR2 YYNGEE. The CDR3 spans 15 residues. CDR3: CASTQAGTTYNEQFF. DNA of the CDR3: TGTGCCAGCACACAAGCGGGGACGACCTACAATGAGCAGTTCTTC.

The CDR3 nucleotides are TGTGCCAGCAGTTTAGGGTGGGACAGTTCTGCCTACGAGCAGTACTTC. Residues: CASSLGWDSSAYEQYF. The chain carries TRBV27 and TRBJ2-7, with 7 bases matching TRBD1. The CDR3 runs to 16 residues. CDR1 and CDR2 from the germline V gene are MNHEY and SMNVEV (reference sequence). The ends lost 2 bases at V and 2 bases at J; junction bases unmatched: 9.

The CDR3 reads CASSQLRRSLYEQYF. DNA of the CDR3: TGCGCCAGCAGCCAATTAAGGAGGTCACTCTACGAGCAGTACTTC. This chain links TRBV5-1 with TRBJ2-7; possibly TRBD2 for D (5 bases). Germline CDR1 and CDR2: SGHRS and YFSETQ. The CDR3 sequence is 15 residues long. Trimming stripped 4 bases from V and 3 bases from J, with 17 bases between.

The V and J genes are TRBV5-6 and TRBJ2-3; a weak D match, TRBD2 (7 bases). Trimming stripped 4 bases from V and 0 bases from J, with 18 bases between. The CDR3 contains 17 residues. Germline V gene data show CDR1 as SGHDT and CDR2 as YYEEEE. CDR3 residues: CASSPLGRGPSTDTQYF. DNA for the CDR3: TGTGCCAGCAGCCCCCTCGGGCGGGGGCCTAGCACAGATACGCAGTATTTT.

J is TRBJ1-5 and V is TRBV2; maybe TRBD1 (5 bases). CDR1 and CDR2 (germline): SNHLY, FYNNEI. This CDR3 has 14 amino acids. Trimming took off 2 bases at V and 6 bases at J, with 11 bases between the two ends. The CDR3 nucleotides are TGTGCCAGCAGTGAATCTGGGGGGAGTCAGCCCCAGCATTTT. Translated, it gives CASSESGGSQPQHF.